This entry lists 8 T cell receptor beta chains sequenced from one sample in a study of CD8+ T cells in alopecia areata. Isolated RNA was reverse transcribed into cDNA used as the sequencing template. The table came from immunoSEQ multiplex PCR; TCRdb's copy has only in-frame clones and leaves some out. The data show around 160,000 clones, with around three fifths seen just once and about 14% held by the top ten. Treatment reported: oral pan-JAK inhibitor, 5-10 mg twice daily. The material sequenced was CD4+ T cells sorted from blood, taken at week 24, from a patient treated with tofacitinib. These receptors were obtained from a human donor with alopecia areata.

In its sample, this clone was seen a few times. This chain uses TRBV7-9 with TRBJ1-4; D not certain. Between the trimmed V and J ends, which lost 1 base and 5 bases, there was a span of 11 bases. CDR1 is SEHNR, CDR2 FQNEAQ, per germline (reference sequence). This CDR3 comprises 15 residues. This CDR3 reads CASSLGIGKNEKLFF. As DNA, the CDR3 is TGTGCCAGCAGCTTAGGAATCGGGAAAAATGAAAAACTGTTTTTT.

V is TRBV5-1 and J is TRBJ2-7; D is ambiguous. The CDR3 spans 13 residues. Germline V gives CDR1 SGHRS, CDR2 YFSETQ. V was clipped by 4 bases and J by 6 bases, with 14 bases between them. This chain's CDR3 is CASSPELVGEQYF. CDR3 bases: TGCGCCAGCAGCCCTGAACTGGTCGGCGAGCAGTACTTC.

This clone turned up a few times. The rearrangement uses TRBV7-8 and TRBJ2-5; 7 bases are shared with TRBD1. Trimming cost V 4 bases and J 0 bases; bases outside gene matches: 5. Germline lookup yields CDR1 SGHVS and CDR2 FQNEAQ. CDR3 length: 15 residues. The CDR3 sequence is CASSWDRQNQETQYF. CDR3 DNA sequence: TGTGCCAGCAGCTGGGACAGACAGAACCAAGAGACCCAGTACTTC.

The chain recombines TRBV29-1 with TRBJ2-7; 12 nucleotides match TRBD2. CDR3 length: 16 residues. J was trimmed by 0 bases and V by 3 bases; bases with no gene match: 6. Germline V lookup: CDR1 SQVTM, CDR2 ANQGSEA. This CDR3 reads CSVETTSGGISYEQYF. In nucleotides, the CDR3 is TGCAGCGTTGAGACGACTAGCGGGGGCATCTCCTACGAGCAGTACTTC.

This chain connects TRBV7-9 to TRBJ2-6, with D uncertain. V dropped 4 bases and J dropped 1 base, with 11 bases sitting between them. The CDR3 is 16 residues long. The germline V gene encodes CDR1 SEHNR and CDR2 FQNEAQ (reference sequence). The CDR3 sequence is CASSSATPSGANVLTF. CDR3 nucleotides: TGTGCCAGCAGCTCTGCGACACCATCTGGGGCCAACGTCCTGACTTTC.

The chain links TRBV29-1 to TRBJ2-3; TRBD1 agrees at 8 bases. Per the germline V gene, CDR1 is SQVTM and CDR2 is ANQGSEA. Losses at the gene ends were 4 bases for V and 2 bases for J; bases not matched to a gene: 5. This CDR3 comprises 14 residues. In DNA form, the CDR3 reads TGCAGCGTTGGAGGACAGGGCCCCACAGATACGCAGTATTTT. Its protein is CSVGGQGPTDTQYF.

This clone was recorded once. The gene calls are TRBV30 and TRBJ1-4; TRBD1 matches at 10 bases. The V segment lost 0 bases and the J segment 11 bases; nucleotides outside the gene matches: 9. Germline CDR1 is GTSNPN and CDR2 is SVGIG (reference sequence). The length of the CDR3 is 15 residues. The CDR3 DNA reads as TGTGCCTGGAGTGTAGCGGACAGGGGGGTGTTGAAACTGTTTTTT. Residues: CAWSVADRGVLKLFF.

V is TRBV30 and J is TRBJ1-2; D perhaps matches TRBD1 (6 bases). Trimming pared 1 base from V and 5 bases from J, leaving 8 bases between. Germline V gene data show CDR1 as GTSNPN and CDR2 as SVGIG (reference sequence). This CDR3 has 12 residues. Here the CDR3 DNA reads TGTGCCTGGAGTGCGGGGGCGTATGGCTACACCTTC. Its translation: CAWSAGAYGYTF.